This note documents a single T cell receptor (beta chain) sequence. Genomic DNA acted as the template from which TCR beta VDJ combination and CDR3 sequence profiling were carried out. In TCRdb, the reads were re-called with MiXCR into one record per CDR3 protein. This table holds some 240,000 distinct CDR3 sequences, roughly 35% found once. This sample stems from a study of CD8+CD57+ T cells in acquired aplastic anemia. V trimming: 4 bases; J trimming: 2 bases; junction bases outside the gene matches: 11. The germline V gene has CDR1 LNHDA and CDR2 SQIVND (reference sequence). CDR3 length: 17 residues.

V is TRBV19 and J is TRBJ1-5; 7 bases line up with TRBD1. The specimen was sorted CD4+, CD8+, or CD8+CD57+ T cells (not recorded which) from PBMCs. This clonotype was sampled from a human donor in good health, serving as a control. Here the CDR3 reads CASSTARGSLGNQPQHF. DNA of the CDR3: TGTGCCAGTAGTACTGCCAGGGGGTCCCTCGGCAATCAGCCCCAGCATTTT. Full variable domain (remainder filled in from reference TRBV19 and TRBJ1-5): DGGITQSPKYLFRKEGQNVTLSCEQNLNHDAMYWYRQDPGQGLRLIYYSQIVNDFQKGDIAEGYSVSREKKESFPLTVTSAQKNPTAFYLCASSTARGSLGNQPQHFGDGTRLSIL.